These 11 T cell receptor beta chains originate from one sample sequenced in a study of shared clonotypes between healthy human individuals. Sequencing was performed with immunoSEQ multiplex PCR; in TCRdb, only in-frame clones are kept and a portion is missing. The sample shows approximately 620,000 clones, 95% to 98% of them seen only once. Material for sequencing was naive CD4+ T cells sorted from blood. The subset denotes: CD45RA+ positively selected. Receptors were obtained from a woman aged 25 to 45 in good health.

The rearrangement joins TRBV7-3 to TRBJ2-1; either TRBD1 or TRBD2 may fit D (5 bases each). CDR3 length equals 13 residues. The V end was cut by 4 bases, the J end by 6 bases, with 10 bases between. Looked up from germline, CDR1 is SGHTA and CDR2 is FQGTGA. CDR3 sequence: CASSSGPGNEQFF. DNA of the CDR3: TGTGCCAGCAGCTCGGGACCTGGCAATGAGCAGTTCTTC.

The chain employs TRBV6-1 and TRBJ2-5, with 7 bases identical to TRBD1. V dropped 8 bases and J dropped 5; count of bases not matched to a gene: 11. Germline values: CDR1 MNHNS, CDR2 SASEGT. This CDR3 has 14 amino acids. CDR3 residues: CASGQGEVRETQYF. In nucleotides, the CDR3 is TGTGCCAGCGGCCAGGGGGAAGTTCGGGAGACCCAGTACTTC.

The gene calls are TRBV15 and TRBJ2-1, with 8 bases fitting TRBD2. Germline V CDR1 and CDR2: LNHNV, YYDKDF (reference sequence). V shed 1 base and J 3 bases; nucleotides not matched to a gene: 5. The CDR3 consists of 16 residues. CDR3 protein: CATSRVQLADYNEQFF. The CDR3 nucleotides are TGTGCCACCAGCAGAGTACAACTAGCGGACTACAATGAGCAGTTCTTC.

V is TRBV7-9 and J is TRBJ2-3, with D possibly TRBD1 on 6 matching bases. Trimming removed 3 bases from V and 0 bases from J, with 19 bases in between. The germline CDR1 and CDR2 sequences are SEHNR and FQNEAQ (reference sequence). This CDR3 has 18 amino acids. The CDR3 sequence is CASSFQGGGRSSTDTQYF. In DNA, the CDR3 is TGTGCCAGCAGCTTTCAAGGGGGTGGTCGATCTAGCACAGATACGCAGTATTTT.

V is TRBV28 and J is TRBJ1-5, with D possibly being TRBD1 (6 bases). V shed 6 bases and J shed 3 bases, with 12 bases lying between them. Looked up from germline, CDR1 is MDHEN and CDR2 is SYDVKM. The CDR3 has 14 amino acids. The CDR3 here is CASRGGQHNQPQHF. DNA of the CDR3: TGTGCCAGCAGGGGAGGACAGCACAATCAGCCCCAGCATTTT.

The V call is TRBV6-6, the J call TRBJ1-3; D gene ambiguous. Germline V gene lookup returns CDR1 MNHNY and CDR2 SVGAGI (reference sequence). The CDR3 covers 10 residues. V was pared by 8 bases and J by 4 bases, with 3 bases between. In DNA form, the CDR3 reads TGTGCCAGCTTCGGAAACACCATATATTTT. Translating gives CASFGNTIYF.

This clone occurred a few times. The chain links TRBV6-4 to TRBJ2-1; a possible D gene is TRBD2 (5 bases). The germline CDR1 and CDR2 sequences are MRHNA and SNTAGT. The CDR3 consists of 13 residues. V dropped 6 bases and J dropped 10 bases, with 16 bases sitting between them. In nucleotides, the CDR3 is TGTGCCAGCAGGGGATCCGGGGTCGTAGAGCAGTTCTTC. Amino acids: CASRGSGVVEQFF.

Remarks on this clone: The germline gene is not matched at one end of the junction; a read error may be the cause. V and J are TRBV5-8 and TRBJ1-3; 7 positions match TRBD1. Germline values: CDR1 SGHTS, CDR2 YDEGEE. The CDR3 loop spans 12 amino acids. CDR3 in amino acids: CASSPWTGAFLF. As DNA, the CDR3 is TGTGCCAGCAGTCCTTGGACAGGAGCGTTTCTTTTT.

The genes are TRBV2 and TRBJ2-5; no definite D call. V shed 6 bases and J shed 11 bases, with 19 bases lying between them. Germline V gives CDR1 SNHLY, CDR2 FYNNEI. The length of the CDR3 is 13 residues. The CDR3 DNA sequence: TGTGCCAGCAGCGTACCGGCAGCAGTGGTGCAGTACTTC. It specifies CASSVPAAVVQYF.

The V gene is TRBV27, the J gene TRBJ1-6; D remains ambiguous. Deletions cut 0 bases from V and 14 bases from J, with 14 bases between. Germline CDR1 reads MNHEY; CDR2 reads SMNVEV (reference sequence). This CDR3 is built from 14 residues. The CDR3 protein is CASSLSEDSQTLHF. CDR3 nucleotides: TGTGCCAGCAGTTTATCTGAGGACTCTCAAACCCTCCACTTT.

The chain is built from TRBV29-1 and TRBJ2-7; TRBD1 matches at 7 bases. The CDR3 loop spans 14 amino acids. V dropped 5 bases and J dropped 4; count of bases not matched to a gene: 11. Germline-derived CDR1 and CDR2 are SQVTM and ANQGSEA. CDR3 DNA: TGCAGCGTTATATCCGCAGGGGGTGGGTACGAGCAGTACTTC. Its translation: CSVISAGGGYEQYF.